This passage covers 27 T cell receptor beta chains from one sample sequenced in a study of early T cells in non-severe SARS-CoV-2 infection. From the 5' RACE reads, TCRdb called clonotypes with MiXCR, one entry per CDR3 protein. The data show 30,000 to 40,000 distinct CDR3 sequences, roughly 9.3% seen once. What was sequenced was whole blood. The receptors were sampled from an adult who was a healthcare worker with PCR-confirmed SARS-CoV-2 infection or an uninfected control (not recorded which).

By share of the sample, this clonotype is medium-sized. CDR3 in DNA: TGTGCCAGCCGATTGGGCGGACGCAATCAGCCCCAGCATTTT. Encoded protein: CASRLGGRNQPQHF. V and J are TRBV12-3 or TRBV12-4 and TRBJ1-5; D uncertain. The CDR3 length is 14 residues. The V end lost 8 bases, the J end lost 2 bases, and 13 bases lay between the germline ends.

This clonotype has ten or more counts. The chain carries TRBV5-4 and TRBJ2-7; no clear D gene. Germline V gene data show CDR1 as SGHNT and CDR2 as YYREEE (reference sequence). Trimming left V 2 bases short and J 2 bases short, with 11 bases between. The CDR3 has 14 amino acids. The CDR3 DNA sequence: TGTGCCAGCAGCTTATCGGGTCTAACCTACGAGCAGTACTTC. Translating gives CASSLSGLTYEQYF.

Many counts were recorded for this clonotype. This chain joins TRBV19 and TRBJ2-7; TRBD1 agrees at 8 bases. Germline V lookup: CDR1 LNHDA, CDR2 SQIVND (reference sequence). V shed 5 bases, J shed 6 bases, and the junction held 9 bases outside the gene matches. This CDR3 contains 14 residues. The CDR3 sequence: CASSVDRGWGEQYF. CDR3 nucleotide sequence: TGTGCCAGTAGTGTCGACAGGGGATGGGGCGAGCAGTACTTC.

The V gene is TRBV5-1, the J gene TRBJ2-5, with unresolved D. CDR1 is SGHRS and CDR2 is YFSETQ in the germline V gene. Between the trimmed V and J ends, which lost 5 bases and 7 bases, there was a span of 15 bases. This CDR3 spans 13 amino acids. CDR3 bases: TGCGCCAGCAGTCAATCCGGAAGAGGGACCCAGTACTTC. This translates into CASSQSGRGTQYF.

This clonotype was counted a few times. The chain links TRBV10-1 to TRBJ2-1, with 10 bases fitting TRBD2. Trimming took 3 bases from V and 4 from J; bases not matched to a gene: 3. CDR1 and CDR2 (germline): WNHNN, SYGVQD (reference sequence). The CDR3 has 15 amino acids. CDR3 protein: CASSDISGGYNEQFF. DNA of the CDR3: TGCGCCAGCAGTGACATTAGCGGGGGGTACAATGAGCAGTTCTTC.

The J gene is TRBJ1-4, the V gene TRBV30, with D perhaps TRBD1 (5 bases). V dropped 3 bases and J dropped 2 bases, with 13 bases sitting between them. Germline CDR1 reads GTSNPN; CDR2 reads SVGIG (reference sequence). The CDR3 length is 15 residues. The CDR3 reads CAWRGKGATNEKLFF. The CDR3 nucleotides are TGTGCCTGGAGAGGGAAAGGGGCGACTAATGAAAAACTGTTTTTT.

This clonotype was recorded at least ten times. The chain links TRBV5-1 to TRBJ2-1; D perhaps matches TRBD2 (5 bases). Trimming took 5 bases from V and 8 from J, leaving 17 bases between them. CDR1 is SGHRS, CDR2 YFSETQ, per germline. CDR3 length: 14 amino acids. CDR3 coding DNA: TGCGCCAGCAGTTTTAGCGCCGATAGCGATGAGCAGTTCTTC. Translating gives CASSFSADSDEQFF.

This clonotype was seen at least ten times. The chain has TRBV5-1 and TRBJ1-6; maybe TRBD1 (5 bases). Germline CDR1 is SGHRS and CDR2 is YFSETQ. Between the trimmed V and J ends, which lost 3 bases and 6 bases, there was a span of 13 bases. This CDR3 contains 15 residues. Here the CDR3 DNA reads TGCGCCAGCAGCTCCTCGGGACCGACTAATTCACCCCTCCACTTT. Translating gives CASSSSGPTNSPLHF.

This clonotype was seen many times. The chain combines TRBV12-3 or TRBV12-4 with TRBJ1-4, with no clear D. The CDR3 has 15 amino acids. V was pared by 3 bases and J by 2 bases, with 10 bases between. The CDR3 protein is CASSLSGTTNEKLFF. The CDR3 bases are TGTGCCAGCAGTTTGTCGGGAACTACTAATGAAAAACTGTTTTTT.

This clonotype was seen many times. V and J are TRBV9 and TRBJ2-1, with 9 nucleotides matching TRBD2. J gave up 1 base and V 3 bases, and 2 bases lay outside the gene matches. Germline loops: CDR1 SGDLS, CDR2 YYNGEE. The CDR3 sequence is 15 residues long. The CDR3 DNA is TGTGCCAGCAGCGATCTAGCGGGGTCCTACAATGAGCAGTTCTTC. Its translation: CASSDLAGSYNEQFF.

The chain joins TRBV5-1 to TRBJ1-2; tentatively, D is TRBD1 (5 bases). The germline CDR1 and CDR2 sequences are SGHRS and YFSETQ. The CDR3 covers 14 residues. Trimming removed 0 bases from V and 8 bases from J, with 14 bases in between. This CDR3 is CASSLGSRAEGYTF. In DNA form, the CDR3 reads TGCGCCAGCAGCTTGGGGTCCAGGGCTGAGGGCTACACCTTC.

This clonotype showed up many times. The chain joins TRBV9 to TRBJ1-2, with 10 nucleotides matching TRBD1. There are 15 residues in the CDR3. Trimming removed 4 bases from V and 3 bases from J; junction bases left unmatched: 6. Germline V gene lookup returns CDR1 SGDLS and CDR2 YYNGEE. CDR3 DNA: TGTGCCAGCAGCACTGGGGACAGGGGTTACTATGGCTACACCTTC. It encodes CASSTGDRGYYGYTF. Full variable domain (remainder filled in from reference TRBV9 and TRBJ1-2): DSGVTQTPKHLITATGQRVTLRCSPRSGDLSVYWYQQSLDQGLQFLIQYYNGEERAKGNILERFSAQQFPDLHSELNLSSLELGDSALYFCASSTGDRGYYGYTFGSGTRLTVV.

Ten or more counts support this clonotype. The V call is TRBV25-1, the J call TRBJ2-5; D unresolved. This CDR3 comprises 13 residues. CDR1 and CDR2 (germline): MGHDK, SYGVNS. Trimming stripped 5 bases from V and 3 bases from J, with 10 bases between. The CDR3: CASSITEKETQYF. Here the CDR3 DNA reads TGTGCCAGCAGTATAACCGAAAAAGAGACCCAGTACTTC.

Ten or more counts support this clonotype. The chain carries TRBV13 and TRBJ1-5; D may be TRBD1 (5 bases). V dropped 1 base and J dropped 2 bases, with 12 bases sitting between them. The CDR3 consists of 16 residues. Germline V gene sequence: CDR1 PRHDT, CDR2 FYEKMQ (reference sequence). CDR3 sequence (DNA): TGTGCCAGCAGCTTAGCGGGGGAATTAGGCAATCAGCCCCAGCATTTT. Translating it yields CASSLAGELGNQPQHF.

This clonotype was recorded at least ten times. This rearrangement joins TRBV7-9 to TRBJ1-6; 9 bases agree with TRBD1. The germline V gene has CDR1 SEHNR and CDR2 FQNEAQ (reference sequence). The CDR3 extends over 14 amino acids. The V segment lost 5 bases and the J segment 10 bases; nucleotides outside the gene matches: 6. CDR3 sequence: CASSVGQGSSPLHF. The CDR3 bases are TGTGCCAGCAGCGTGGGACAGGGTAGCTCACCCCTCCACTTT.

V gene TRBV29-1 combines with J gene TRBJ2-5; the D gene is possibly TRBD2 (6 bases). With 0 bases removed from V and 7 bases from J, the gap between germline ends came to 12 bases. Germline V lookup: CDR1 SQVTM, CDR2 ANQGSEA. The CDR3 is 13 amino acids. The CDR3 is CSVEEGGDGTQYF. The CDR3 nucleotides read TGCAGCGTTGAAGAGGGCGGGGATGGGACCCAGTACTTC.

This clonotype has at least ten counts. This chain connects TRBV18 to TRBJ2-3, with TRBD1 as a possible D gene (5 bases). CDR3 length: 13 amino acids. V gave up 8 bases and J gave up 6 bases, with 15 bases separating them. Germline values: CDR1 KGHSH, CDR2 LQKENI. CDR3 nucleotides: TGTGCCAGCATGGGGCCGATCCGGGATACGCAGTATTTT. It encodes CASMGPIRDTQYF. The variable domain in full, with the rest retrieved from reference TRBV18 and TRBJ2-3, is NAGVMQNPRHLVRRRGQEARLRCSPMKGHSHVYWYRQLPEEGLKFMVYLQKENIIDESGMPKERFSAEFPKEGPSILRIQQVVRGDSAAYFCASMGPIRDTQYFGPGTRLTVL.

This clonotype has a count of ten or more. The genes are TRBV5-4 and TRBJ2-5, with D possibly being TRBD1 or TRBD2 (5 bases each). Germline V gene lookup returns CDR1 SGHNT and CDR2 YYREEE (reference sequence). V gave up 0 bases and J gave up 2 bases, with 14 bases separating them. This CDR3 contains 16 residues. As DNA, the CDR3 is TGTGCCAGCAGCTTGGGAGGGGTCTTAGGTCAAGAGACCCAGTACTTC. Its translation is CASSLGGVLGQETQYF.

Ten or more counts support this clonotype. This chain links TRBV7-3 with TRBJ1-6; the match to TRBD1 covers 7 bases. Germline V CDR1 and CDR2: SGHTA, FQGTGA. J was trimmed by 7 bases and V by 0 bases; bases with no gene match: 0. CDR3 length: 14 amino acids. CDR3 nucleotide sequence: TGTGCCAGCAGCTTAACCAGGGGGAATTCACCCCTCCACTTT. It codes for CASSLTRGNSPLHF.

In its sample, this clonotype was seen many times. V is TRBV12-5 and J is TRBJ2-7, with 10 bases matching TRBD1. CDR1 is LGHNT and CDR2 is FRNRAP in the germline V gene. V lost 5 bases, J lost 2 bases, and 0 bases stayed unmatched. The CDR3 is 13 residues long. The CDR3 protein is CASGGTGAYEQYF. Here the CDR3 DNA reads TGTGCTAGTGGTGGGACAGGGGCCTACGAGCAGTACTTC.

This clonotype was detected a few times. The chain joins TRBV6-5 to TRBJ1-2; D is perhaps TRBD1 (6 bases). The V and J ends lost 5 bases and 4 bases respectively, with 20 bases between them. The CDR3 is 16 amino acids. Germline V gene lookup returns CDR1 MNHEY and CDR2 SVGAGI. This CDR3 reads CASSPVGGPTFYGYTF. In nucleotides, the CDR3 is TGTGCCAGCAGTCCCGTTGGGGGGCCTACGTTCTATGGCTACACCTTC.

This clonotype was picked up many times. V gene TRBV30 combines with J gene TRBJ1-1; 7 bases map to TRBD1. This CDR3 region has 13 residues. CDR1 GTSNPN and CDR2 SVGIG come from the germline V gene (reference sequence). The V and J ends lost 2 bases and 6 bases, in that order; junction bases with no gene match: 6. The CDR3 nucleotides read TGTGCCTGGAGTTCTACAGGGGCCCCTGAAGCTTTCTTT. It codes for CAWSSTGAPEAFF.

This clonotype was counted many times. The chain combines TRBV24-1 with TRBJ2-5, with D hard to call. V was shortened by 6 bases and J by 5 bases, with 15 bases between the two germline ends. This CDR3 contains 14 residues. Germline CDR1 and CDR2: KGHDR and SFDVKD. In DNA form, the CDR3 reads TGTGCCACCAGTCCCCACTTTTCCGCCGAGACCCAGTACTTC. Its translation: CATSPHFSAETQYF.

This clonotype came up a few times. The V gene is TRBV5-6, the J gene TRBJ1-5, with D uncertain. CDR1 is SGHDT, CDR2 YYEEEE, per germline. There are 14 residues in the CDR3. V lost 4 bases, J lost 0 bases, and 8 bases lay in between. The CDR3 DNA is TGTGCCAGCAGCCGGGGAATTAGCAATCAGCCCCAGCATTTT. Translated: CASSRGISNQPQHF.

This clonotype was observed a few times. V and J are TRBV3-1 and TRBJ2-6; D remains ambiguous. CDR3 length: 13 residues. The V gene lost 1 base and the J gene lost 3 bases, with 1 base spanning the gap. Germline loops: CDR1 LGHDT, CDR2 YNNKEL (reference sequence). The CDR3, as DNA: TGTGCCAGCAGCCAAGGTGGGGCCAACGTCCTGACTTTC. It encodes CASSQGGANVLTF.

In this sample, this clonotype turned up many times. The chain recombines TRBV10-3 with TRBJ2-7, with no clear D. The CDR3 spans 15 residues. With 0 bases removed from V and 0 bases from J, the gap between germline ends came to 9 bases. CDR1 and CDR2 (germline): ENHRY, SYGVKD. CDR3 coding DNA: TGTGCCATCAGTGAGTCTCGGGTATACTCCTACGAGCAGTACTTC. It encodes CAISESRVYSYEQYF.

This clonotype was seen ten or more times. The chain couples TRBV12-5 to TRBJ2-7; D gene uncertain. Germline V CDR1 and CDR2: LGHNT, FRNRAP. With 2 bases removed from V and 2 bases from J, the gap between germline ends came to 4 bases. There are 12 residues in the CDR3. As DNA, the CDR3 is TGTGCTAGTGGTTTGCCGGCCTACGAGCAGTACTTC. It codes for CASGLPAYEQYF.